This T cell receptor (beta chain) was identified during a study of blood T cell repertoires in COVID-19. Study overall: PBMCs, B-cell-depleted T cells, or T cells were the source of the cDNA or gDNA that made up the material.

Authors' methods: The assay estimated nucleated cells by amplifying reference gene primers. Libraries were prepared by immunoSEQ multiplex PCR; TCRdb keeps only in-frame clonotypes and omits some of them. V and J calls and clone size are as listed in that table; D and trimming were resolved from the DNA. The table has 330,000 or so clones, roughly nine tenths seen once. Germline V gene lookup returns CDR1 SGHRS and CDR2 YFSETQ. V lost 4 bases and J lost 3; bases outside the gene matches: 13. The CDR3 spans 18 residues. The sample consisted of peripheral blood. The sequence derives from a woman aged 60-70 years with COVID-19, enrolled during active disease. The rearrangement joins TRBV5-1 to TRBJ1-1, with 12 bases that match TRBD1. CDR3 region: CASSLGTGGPREYTEAFF. CDR3 in DNA: TGCGCCAGCAGCCTAGGGACAGGGGGCCCTAGGGAGTACACTGAAGCTTTCTTT.